This T cell receptor beta chain was sequenced for a study of shared clonotypes between healthy human individuals. CDR3 length: 18 amino acids. Germline V lookup: CDR1 SGHTS, CDR2 YDEGEE. V lost 0 bases and J lost 3; bases outside the gene matches: 9. In the original analysis: ImmunoSEQ junction-only sequences lacked quality scores, so their filtering differed. This table comes from immunoSEQ multiplex PCR, and its TCRdb copy is limited to in-frame clones, with some not included. V, J and clone size derive from that table, while D and trimming were established from the DNA sequence. The data show around 500,000 clones, about four fifths seen once.

Sequenced input: PBMCs. This TCR derives from a woman in her thirties or forties in good health. Some clones in this sample may be carry-over from other donors' samples. The chain uses TRBV5-8 and TRBJ2-7, with 13 bases aligning to TRBD2. In DNA, the CDR3 is TGTGCCAGCAGCTTGGCGGGACAACTAGCGGGAGGGCTCTACGAGCAGTACTTC. It is translated as CASSLAGQLAGGLYEQYF.